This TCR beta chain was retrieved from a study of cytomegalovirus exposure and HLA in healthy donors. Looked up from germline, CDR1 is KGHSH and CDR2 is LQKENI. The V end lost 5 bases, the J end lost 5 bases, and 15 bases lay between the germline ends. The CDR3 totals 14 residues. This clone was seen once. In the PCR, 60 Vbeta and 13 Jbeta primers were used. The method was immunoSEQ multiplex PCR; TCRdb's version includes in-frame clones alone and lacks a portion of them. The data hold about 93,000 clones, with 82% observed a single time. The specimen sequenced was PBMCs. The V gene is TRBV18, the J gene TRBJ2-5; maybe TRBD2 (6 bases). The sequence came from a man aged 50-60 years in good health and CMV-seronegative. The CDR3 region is CASSSGGTGETQYF. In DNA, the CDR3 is TGTGCCAGCTCATCCGGAGGGACGGGGGAGACCCAGTACTTC.